The source of this T cell receptor (beta chain) is a study of blood T cell repertoires in COVID-19. The method was immunoSEQ multiplex PCR; TCRdb's version includes in-frame clones alone and lacks a portion of them. The sample lists about 260,000 clones; around nine tenths were seen once. Sequencing was performed on peripheral blood. The TCR originated in a woman in her twenties or thirties with COVID-19, enrolled during active disease.

CDR3 nucleotide sequence: TGTGCCAGCACTTGGGGCAGCATGAACACTGAAGCTTTCTTT. Translating it yields CASTWGSMNTEAFF. The chain combines TRBV6-5 with TRBJ1-1, with D possibly TRBD1 on 5 matching bases. The CDR3 contains 14 residues. The ends were cut back, 7 bases at V and 0 bases at J, with 12 bases in the middle. CDR1 is MNHEY, CDR2 SVGAGI, per germline.